These 26 T cell receptor beta chains were all obtained from the same sample, sequenced in a study of blood T cell repertoires in COVID-19 (dated by TCRdb to 2019 to 2021). Libraries were made using the immunoSEQ multiplex PCR assay. Sourced from immuneACCESS, this table was stored by TCRdb with only in-frame sequences that have V and J called. A share of the clones is absent; for the studies checked, an unresolved V gene accounts for under half, and the remainder has no known explanation. The sample table lists 130,000 to 150,000 clones, about 87% of them with a count of one. Less than 10% of the sample is in the top ten clones. Material: peripheral blood. Receptors originate from a woman in her 50s with active or convalescent COVID-19.

CDR3 nucleotide sequence: TGTGCCAGCTCCCGAGAAGCCCTGAACACTGAAGCTTTCTTT. It is translated as CASSREALNTEAFF. The chain recombines TRBV19 with TRBJ1-1; the D is unclear. Between the trimmed V and J ends, which lost 9 bases and 0 bases, there was a span of 14 bases. Germline loops: CDR1 LNHDA, CDR2 SQIVND (reference sequence). CDR3 length: 14 residues.

This sequence joins TRBV30 and TRBJ1-2, with D perhaps TRBD1 (6 bases). The CDR3 spans 13 residues. CDR1 is GTSNPN and CDR2 is SVGIG in the germline V gene (reference sequence). V lost 2 bases to trimming and J lost 8 bases, with 15 bases between them. CDR3 loop: CAWSHRAESGYTF. CDR3 DNA sequence: TGTGCCTGGAGTCACAGGGCGGAAAGCGGCTACACCTTC.

The chain has TRBV11-2 and TRBJ1-6, with D hard to call. Germline lookup yields CDR1 SGHAT and CDR2 FQNNGV. This CDR3 is 14 amino acids long. Trimming took 2 bases from V and 7 from J, leaving 9 bases between them. In nucleotides, the CDR3 is TGTGCCAGCAGCTTATTAACAGCAAATTCACCCCTCCACTTT. It translates to CASSLLTANSPLHF.

The rearrangement joins TRBV19 to TRBJ1-1; 10 nucleotides line up with TRBD1. The trim removed 6 bases at V and 0 bases at J, leaving 7 bases unmatched. The CDR3 totals 16 residues. Germline V gives CDR1 LNHDA, CDR2 SQIVND (reference sequence). CDR3 sequence (DNA): TGTGCCAGTAGACTCCGGGACAGGGGCCTGAACACTGAAGCTTTCTTT. Translated, it gives CASRLRDRGLNTEAFF.

The chain has TRBV5-5 and TRBJ2-7; D possibly corresponds to TRBD2 (5 bases). Germline CDR1 SGHKS, CDR2 YYEKEE (reference sequence). The CDR3 has 14 residues. Deletions cut 2 bases from V and 5 bases from J, with 14 bases between. This CDR3 is CASSFLAVGDEQYF. The CDR3 DNA follows: TGTGCCAGCAGCTTTCTCGCCGTCGGGGACGAGCAGTACTTC.

The CDR3 coding sequence is TGTGCCAGCAGCTTGACGGGGTACGAGCAGTACTTC. As protein: CASSLTGYEQYF. The gene calls are TRBV7-2 and TRBJ2-7, with a weak D call TRBD2 (5 bases). The CDR3 spans 12 residues. V lost 3 bases to trimming and J lost 4 bases, with 7 bases between them. The germline gives CDR1 SGHTA, CDR2 FQGNSA. The whole variable domain, remainder taken from reference TRBV7-2 and TRBJ2-7, is GAGVSQSPSNKVTEKGKDVELRCDPISGHTALYWYRQSLGQGLEFLIYFQGNSAPDKSGLPSDRFSAERTGGSVSTLTIQRTQQEDSAVYLCASSLTGYEQYFGPGTRLTVT.

The CDR3: CASSLVMGLAGSDEQFF. CDR3 coding DNA: TGTGCCAGCAGCTTAGTTATGGGACTAGCGGGATCGGATGAGCAGTTCTTC. This rearrangement joins TRBV7-2 to TRBJ2-1, with 13 positions matching TRBD2. This CDR3 contains 17 residues. The V gene's germline CDR1 is SGHTA and CDR2 FQGNSA. The V gene end was trimmed by 1 base and the J gene end by 8 bases; junction bases not matched to a gene: 8.

Note on this clone: Within the sample, other DNA sequences also encode this same CDR3. The chain links TRBV29-1 to TRBJ2-7; 9 nucleotides match TRBD1. The germline V gene has CDR1 SQVTM and CDR2 ANQGSEA. J gave up 1 base and V 7 bases, and 2 bases lay outside the gene matches. CDR3 length: 12 amino acids. In nucleotides, the CDR3 is TGCAGCGCTGGACAGGGGTCCTACGAGCAGTACTTC. Translated: CSAGQGSYEQYF.

On this clone itself: The sample has other DNA sequences that encode this CDR3 too. This rearrangement joins TRBV5-1 to TRBJ2-7; tentative D call: TRBD1 (5 bases). Germline V gene lookup returns CDR1 SGHRS and CDR2 YFSETQ. This CDR3 is 12 amino acids long. V lost 0 bases and J lost 4, with 5 bases in between. CDR3 bases: TGCGCCAGCAGCTTGGACAGGTACGAGCAGTACTTC. Its protein product is CASSLDRYEQYF.

V usage is TRBV7-8 and J usage is TRBJ1-1, with unresolved D. Germline V gene data show CDR1 as SGHVS and CDR2 as FQNEAQ. V was shortened by 1 base and J by 8 bases, with 11 bases between the two germline ends. The CDR3 runs 13 residues. CDR3 residues: CASSLVRYTEAFF. For the CDR3, the DNA is TGTGCCAGCAGCTTAGTTCGGTATACCGAAGCTTTCTTT.

Only a few counts were recorded for this clone. The chain has TRBV24-1 and TRBJ2-3; TRBD2 matches 9 bases. J gave up 2 bases and V 10 bases, and 15 bases lay outside the gene matches. The CDR3 is made up of 17 amino acids. Germline values: CDR1 KGHDR, CDR2 SFDVKD. The CDR3 coding sequence is TGTGCCACGGAGTGTAAAGGCGGGGGGGCCTCCACAGATACGCAGTATTTT. It encodes CATECKGGGASTDTQYF.

V usage is TRBV5-4 and J usage is TRBJ1-2; the match to TRBD1 covers 10 bases. V trimming: 4 bases; J trimming: 4 bases; junction bases outside the gene matches: 4. The CDR3 runs 14 residues. Germline V gene sequence: CDR1 SGHNT, CDR2 YYREEE (reference sequence). The CDR3 sequence: CASSKGQGSYGYTF. The CDR3 DNA sequence: TGTGCCAGCAGCAAGGGACAGGGGAGCTATGGCTACACCTTC.

The genes are TRBV28 and TRBJ2-6; D uncertain. Trimming cost V 5 bases and J 0 bases, with 14 bases left between them. The V gene's germline CDR1 is MDHEN and CDR2 SYDVKM. CDR3 length: 17 amino acids. The CDR3 protein is CASSQAPASSGANVLTF. The CDR3 DNA sequence: TGTGCCAGCAGTCAAGCTCCAGCGAGCTCTGGGGCCAACGTCCTGACTTTC.

The rearrangement joins TRBV19 to TRBJ2-7; 8 nucleotides line up with TRBD1. V dropped 6 bases and J dropped 3; count of bases not matched to a gene: 4. This CDR3 comprises 13 residues. In germline, CDR1 is LNHDA, CDR2 SQIVND (reference sequence). The CDR3 coding sequence is TGTGCCAGTAGGGGACAGGCCTACTACGAGCAGTACTTC. This translates into CASRGQAYYEQYF.

J is TRBJ2-7 and V is TRBV19; perhaps TRBD1 as D (6 bases). The CDR3 is 13 residues long. The ends were cut back, 6 bases at V and 6 bases at J, with 15 bases in the middle. CDR1 is LNHDA, CDR2 SQIVND, per germline (reference sequence). The CDR3 is CASSPDSAIEQYF. CDR3 nucleotides: TGTGCCAGTAGCCCGGACAGTGCTATCGAGCAGTACTTC.

Here the CDR3 reads CASSVAHSGGNTEAFF. The CDR3 DNA follows: TGTGCCAGCAGCGTAGCTCACAGCGGTGGAAACACTGAAGCTTTCTTT. The chain employs TRBV9 and TRBJ1-1; D gene ambiguous. There are 16 residues in the CDR3. In germline, CDR1 is SGDLS, CDR2 YYNGEE. Trimming removed 0 bases at V and 2 bases at J, with 14 bases between.

This sequence joins TRBV7-3 and TRBJ2-5, with 12 bases lining up with TRBD2. The CDR3 is made up of 16 amino acids. The germline CDR1 and CDR2 sequences are SGHTA and FQGTGA. V trimming: 5 bases; J trimming: 5 bases; junction bases outside the gene matches: 9. The CDR3: CASSKRLAGAGETQYF. The CDR3 nucleotides are TGTGCCAGCAGCAAGCGACTAGCGGGAGCGGGGGAGACCCAGTACTTC.

V gene TRBV5-4 combines with J gene TRBJ1-6; tentatively, D is TRBD1 (5 bases). The germline V and J ends were trimmed by 0 bases and 8 bases, with 15 bases remaining between them. Germline loops: CDR1 SGHNT, CDR2 YYREEE (reference sequence). The CDR3 is made up of 16 amino acids. The CDR3 DNA sequence: TGTGCCAGCAGCTTGGCGGGGGGAGGATGGGATTCACCCCTCCACTTT. Translating it yields CASSLAGGGWDSPLHF.

The chain employs TRBV29-1 and TRBJ2-1; 14 nucleotides match TRBD2. V shed 1 base, J shed 9 bases, and the junction held 11 bases outside the gene matches. The germline V gene has CDR1 SQVTM and CDR2 ANQGSEA. CDR3 size: 17 residues. CDR3 residues: CSVEGSRLAGGPGEQFF. In DNA form, the CDR3 reads TGCAGCGTTGAAGGGTCCCGACTAGCGGGGGGGCCGGGTGAGCAGTTCTTC.

This clone was seen a handful of times. The identical CDR3 is also encoded by other nucleotide sequences in the sample. The V and J genes are TRBV30 and TRBJ1-2; 7 bases are a match to TRBD1. The CDR3 length is 12 residues. Looked up from germline, CDR1 is GTSNPN and CDR2 is SVGIG (reference sequence). The J segment lost 5 bases and the V segment lost 0 bases, leaving 0 bases of the junction unmatched. CDR3 residues: CAWSVQGYGYTF. The CDR3 DNA sequence: TGTGCCTGGAGTGTACAGGGGTATGGCTACACCTTC.

This clone was seen a few times. J is TRBJ2-2 and V is TRBV7-9, with TRBD2 matching over 14 bases. Per germline, CDR1 SEHNR and CDR2 FQNEAQ (reference sequence). The V gene end was trimmed by 9 bases and the J gene end by 0 bases; junction bases not matched to a gene: 9. The CDR3 covers 18 residues. CDR3 DNA: TGTGCCAGTACCGGGACTAGCGGGAGTAAACCGAACACCGGGGAGCTGTTTTTT. The encoded protein is CASTGTSGSKPNTGELFF.

J is TRBJ1-2 and V is TRBV4-3; 7 bases line up with TRBD1. The V gene end was trimmed by 3 bases and the J gene end by 8 bases; junction bases not matched to a gene: 9. The germline V gene encodes CDR1 LGHNA and CDR2 YSLEER. The CDR3 totals 14 residues. The CDR3 bases are TGCGCCAGCAGCCATACCGAGGGGGCGACGGGCTACACCTTC. Translating gives CASSHTEGATGYTF.

The gene calls are TRBV7-2 and TRBJ2-3; D might be TRBD2 (5 bases). Trimming removed 1 base at V and 4 bases at J, with 6 bases between. From germline, CDR1 is SGHTA and CDR2 FQGNSA. The CDR3 length is 13 residues. CDR3 DNA: TGTGCCAGCAGCTTAGTACTAGCAGATACGCAGTATTTT. Its translation is CASSLVLADTQYF. Using reference TRBV7-2 and TRBJ2-3 for the parts outside the CDR3, the full variable domain is GAGVSQSPSNKVTEKGKDVELRCDPISGHTALYWYRQSLGQGLEFLIYFQGNSAPDKSGLPSDRFSAERTGGSVSTLTIQRTQQEDSAVYLCASSLVLADTQYFGPGTRLTVL.

Details on this clone: A much larger clone differs by one base, so this may be a read error. The CDR3 coding sequence is TGTGCCAGCAGCCGACAGTACACCGGGGAGCTGTTTTTT. Translation: CASSRQYTGELFF. The genes are TRBV11-2 and TRBJ2-2, with D possibly TRBD1 on 5 matching bases. Germline V gene lookup returns CDR1 SGHAT and CDR2 FQNNGV. Trimming took off 5 bases at V and 3 bases at J, with 7 bases between the two ends. This CDR3 spans 13 amino acids. The variable domain in full, completed from reference TRBV11-2 and TRBJ2-2, reads EAGVAQSPRYKIIEKRQSVAFWCNPISGHATLYWYQQILGQGPKLLIQFQNNGVVDDSQLPKDRFSAERLKGVDSTLKIQPAKLEDSAVYLCASSRQYTGELFFGEGSRLTVL.

The chain employs TRBV19 and TRBJ1-1; D remains unclear. Trimming pared 4 bases from V and 5 bases from J, leaving 14 bases between. Germline CDR1 and CDR2: LNHDA and SQIVND (reference sequence). The CDR3 is 14 amino acids. CDR3 protein: CASSTFSGITEAFF. CDR3 DNA sequence: TGTGCCAGTAGTACGTTCTCGGGGATTACTGAAGCTTTCTTT.

The chain links TRBV10-3 to TRBJ1-2; 7 nucleotides match TRBD1. Germline V gives CDR1 ENHRY, CDR2 SYGVKD. The J segment lost 7 bases and the V segment lost 3 bases, leaving 8 bases of the junction unmatched. This CDR3 has 14 amino acids. The CDR3 loop is CAISDSDRSSGYTF. The DNA of the CDR3 is TGTGCCATCAGTGATTCGGACAGGTCTTCTGGCTACACCTTC.